Listed here are 14 T cell receptor beta chains from one sample, sequenced in a study of cytomegalovirus exposure and HLA in healthy donors. The PCR contained 60 Vbeta and 13 Jbeta primers. Sequenced by immunoSEQ multiplex PCR; TCRdb stores in-frame clones only, minus some. In the table there are about 130,000 clones, about 77% of which are singletons. Sequencing was done on a sample of PBMCs. The origin of the receptors is a middle-aged man in good health and CMV-seronegative.

V gene TRBV19 combines with J gene TRBJ2-7; D is perhaps TRBD2 (6 bases). There are 13 residues in the CDR3. V shed 3 bases and J shed 4 bases, with 10 bases lying between them. Germline V CDR1 and CDR2: LNHDA, SQIVND (reference sequence). The CDR3 loop is CASSMGRGYEQYF. CDR3 DNA: TGTGCCAGTAGTATGGGTCGGGGGTACGAGCAGTACTTC.

The chain joins TRBV7-2 to TRBJ2-5; D is possibly TRBD1 (5 bases). The CDR3 extends over 14 amino acids. Trimming took off 1 base at V and 7 bases at J, with 13 bases between the two ends. CDR1 and CDR2 (germline): SGHTA, FQGNSA. CDR3 region: CASSLEQALGTQYF. DNA for the CDR3: TGTGCCAGCAGCTTAGAACAGGCTCTCGGGACCCAGTACTTC.

The chain carries TRBV7-2 and TRBJ2-1; TRBD2 matches at 8 bases. CDR1 SGHTA and CDR2 FQGNSA come from the germline V gene. There are 16 residues in the CDR3. With 5 bases clipped from V and 6 bases from J, the junction kept 12 bases outside the gene matches. Written as DNA, the CDR3 is TGTGCCAGCAGCCCCGGGGGTAGCGGGAATCTCAATGAGCAGTTCTTC. Protein sequence: CASSPGGSGNLNEQFF.

The chain recombines TRBV2 with TRBJ1-3; D gene unclear. CDR1 SNHLY and CDR2 FYNNEI come from the germline V gene. V lost 6 bases, J lost 6 bases, and 15 bases lay in between. This CDR3 has 14 residues. Here the CDR3 reads CASRVGGGENTIYF. CDR3 in DNA: TGTGCCAGCAGGGTCGGTGGCGGGGAAAACACCATATATTTT.

This clone turned up a few times. The genes are TRBV4-1 and TRBJ2-1, with TRBD2 as a possible D gene (6 bases). CDR1 and CDR2 (germline): MGHRA, YSYEKL. The CDR3 has 13 residues. The germline V and J ends were trimmed by 1 base and 8 bases, with 9 bases remaining between them. The CDR3 DNA follows: TGCGCCAGCAGCCAAGTCACTAGCTATGAGCAGTTCTTC. This sequence encodes CASSQVTSYEQFF.

This rearrangement joins TRBV6-5 to TRBJ2-3; weak D call: TRBD2 (5 bases). Trimming pared 0 bases from V and 6 bases from J, leaving 13 bases between. Germline V CDR1 and CDR2: MNHEY, SVGAGI. This CDR3 has 15 amino acids. CDR3 sequence (DNA): TGTGCCAGCAGTTACTCTGCGAGCGGAAGGGATACGCAGTATTTT. Translation gives CASSYSASGRDTQYF.

The rearrangement joins TRBV27 to TRBJ2-7; TRBD1 agrees at 7 bases. After removal of 5 bases from V and 1 base from J, the junction contained 5 bases not matched to a gene. The CDR3 runs to 14 residues. Germline CDR1 is MNHEY and CDR2 is SMNVEV (reference sequence). The CDR3 coding sequence is TGTGCCAGCAGTAATCGACAGGGTTCCTACGAGCAGTACTTC. It is translated as CASSNRQGSYEQYF.

The rearrangement joins TRBV4-1 to TRBJ1-1, with 7 positions matching TRBD1. The CDR3 sequence is 17 residues long. Germline trimming cut 2 bases from V and 3 bases from J; bases unmatched to any gene: 12. The germline V gene encodes CDR1 MGHRA and CDR2 YSYEKL. In nucleotides, the CDR3 is TGCGCCAGCAGCCAACAGTTGATAGGGGACAGATACACTGAAGCTTTCTTT. Translation: CASSQQLIGDRYTEAFF.

The chain recombines TRBV5-1 with TRBJ2-5; 8 nucleotides match TRBD1. CDR3 length: 15 residues. CDR1 SGHRS and CDR2 YFSETQ come from the germline V gene. Unmatched junction bases numbered 8, after V lost 4 bases and J lost 3 bases. The CDR3, as DNA: TGCGCCAGCAGCCGGGATCGACAGGGGAAAGAGACCCAGTACTTC. Protein: CASSRDRQGKETQYF. Based on the CDR3 plus reference TRBV5-1 and TRBJ2-5, the full variable domain is KAGVTQTPRYLIKTRGQQVTLSCSPISGHRSVSWYQQTPGQGLQFLFEYFSETQRNKGNFPGRFSGRQFSNSRSEMNVSTLELGDSALYLCASSRDRQGKETQYFGPGTRLLVL.

This clone was seen only a few times. The genes are TRBV7-9 and TRBJ2-1; the D gene is possibly TRBD1 (6 bases). Trimming removed 7 bases at V and 4 bases at J, with 11 bases between. Germline V gene sequence: CDR1 SEHNR, CDR2 FQNEAQ (reference sequence). This CDR3 contains 13 residues. Here the CDR3 DNA reads TGTGCCAGCACGGTCGGACAGTACAATGAGCAGTTCTTC. This gives the protein CASTVGQYNEQFF.

This clone appeared once. CDR3 bases: TGCGCCAGCAGCTTCCGGGATCGTGCCGGGGAGCTGTTTTTT. It codes for CASSFRDRAGELFF. V gene TRBV5-1 combines with J gene TRBJ2-2; tentative D call: TRBD2 (5 bases). CDR1 and CDR2 (germline): SGHRS, YFSETQ. V lost 2 bases and J lost 6, with 11 bases in between. This CDR3 is built from 14 residues.

This chain links TRBV5-5 with TRBJ2-1, with TRBD2 matching over 11 bases. This CDR3 has 17 amino acids. V dropped 2 bases and J dropped 0; count of bases not matched to a gene: 4. Germline assignment: CDR1 SGHKS and CDR2 YYEKEE (reference sequence). This CDR3 reads CASSLRTSGPSYNEQFF. The DNA of the CDR3 is TGTGCCAGCAGCTTACGGACTAGCGGGCCCTCCTACAATGAGCAGTTCTTC.

This chain joins TRBV6-5 and TRBJ1-5, with TRBD1 matching over 7 bases. The junction had 3 bases not matched to a gene; V was cut back by 4 bases and J by 3 bases. Germline CDR1 is MNHEY and CDR2 is SVGAGI. CDR3 length equals 14 residues. The CDR3 DNA sequence: TGTGCCAGCAGTTGGGACAGATACAATCAGCCCCAGCATTTT. This encodes CASSWDRYNQPQHF.

In DNA form, the CDR3 reads TGTGCCAGCAAAAGATCTAGCGGTACCTACAATGAGCAGTTCTTC. Translating gives CASKRSSGTYNEQFF. The rearrangement joins TRBV2 to TRBJ2-1; 7 bases are a match to TRBD2. The V gene's germline CDR1 is SNHLY and CDR2 FYNNEI. The ends lost 7 bases at V and 2 bases at J; junction bases unmatched: 8. The CDR3 contains 15 residues.